The clone carrying this TCR beta chain was recorded at least ten times. This entry comes from a study of blood T cells in healthy people across ages. J was trimmed by 7 bases and V by 5 bases; bases with no gene match: 5. The CDR3 has 15 amino acids. A sample-barcoded 5' primer and a J-beta primer mix were used in a second PCR of roughly 6 to 11 cycles. In TCRdb, the 5' RACE reads were re-called with MiXCR into one record per CDR3 protein. Of around 870,000 distinct CDR3 sequences listed, under 30% were seen once; the top ten hold 15% to 20%. The TCR sequence derives from a woman of 80 years or more in good health. Sequencing used blood. The chain employs TRBV12-3 or TRBV12-4 and TRBJ2-1; 13 nucleotides align to TRBD2. CDR3 protein: CASSPRLAGGNEQFF. CDR3 bases: TGTGCCAGCAGTCCGAGACTAGCGGGGGGTAATGAGCAGTTCTTC.